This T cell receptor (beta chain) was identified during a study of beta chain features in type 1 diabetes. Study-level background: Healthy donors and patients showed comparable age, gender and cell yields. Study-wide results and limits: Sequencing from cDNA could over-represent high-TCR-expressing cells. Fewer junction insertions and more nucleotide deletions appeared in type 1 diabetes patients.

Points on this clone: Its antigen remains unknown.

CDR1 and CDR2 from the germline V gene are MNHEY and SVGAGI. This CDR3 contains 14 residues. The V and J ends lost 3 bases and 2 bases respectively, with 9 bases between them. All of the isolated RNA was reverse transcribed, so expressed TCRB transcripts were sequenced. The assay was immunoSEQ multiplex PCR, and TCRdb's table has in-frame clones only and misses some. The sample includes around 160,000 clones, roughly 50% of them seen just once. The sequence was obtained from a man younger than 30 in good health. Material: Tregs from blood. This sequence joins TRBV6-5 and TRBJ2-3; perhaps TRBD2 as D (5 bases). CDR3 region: CASSYGLITDTQYF. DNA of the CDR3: TGTGCCAGCAGTTATGGACTTATCACAGATACGCAGTATTTT.